A single sample gave rise to the 20 T cell receptor beta chains below, sequenced in a study of metastatic and nonmetastatic thyroid tumors. Each patient came to thyroid surgery without any prior treatment (of any kind). TCRdb called clones again from the PCR reads with MiXCR. The sample has about 24,000 clones, around 20% seen once. Material for sequencing was blood. The receptors come from a female donor with papillary thyroid cancer or a benign thyroid nodule (not recorded which). Some clones in this sample may be carry-over from other donors' samples.

Relative to its sample, this clone is medium-sized (0.01 to 0.1%). The chain couples TRBV6-1 to TRBJ1-2; D perhaps matches TRBD1 (6 bases). The CDR3 runs to 13 residues. Trimming removed 8 bases at V and 8 bases at J, with 18 bases between. From germline, CDR1 is MNHNS and CDR2 SASEGT. As DNA, the CDR3 is TGTGCCAGCGGTCTCGCAGGGGTAGCAGGCTACACCTTC. Its translation: CASGLAGVAGYTF.

This clone turned up a few times. V and J are TRBV27 and TRBJ2-1, with a possible D match to TRBD2 (5 bases). V was clipped by 7 bases and J by 8 bases, with 21 bases between them. CDR1 MNHEY and CDR2 SMNVEV come from the germline V gene (reference sequence). This CDR3 is 15 amino acids long. The CDR3 sequence: CASISLLGSGDEQFF. The CDR3 DNA reads as TGTGCCAGCATTTCCTTACTAGGATCTGGCGATGAGCAGTTCTTC.

This clone has just a few counts. This chain connects TRBV6-1 to TRBJ1-5; maybe TRBD1 (5 bases). The V end was cut by 10 bases, the J end by 3 bases, with 13 bases between. Germline CDR1 and CDR2: MNHNS and SASEGT. The CDR3 runs to 13 residues. CDR3 region: CAITGGVNQPQHF. The CDR3 nucleotides read TGTGCCATTACGGGGGGTGTCAATCAGCCCCAGCATTTT.

Ten or more counts support this clone. The gene calls are TRBV20-1 and TRBJ1-1; the D gene is possibly TRBD1 (6 bases). This CDR3 region has 14 residues. V was trimmed by 5 bases and J by 0 bases, leaving 13 bases between them. Per the germline V gene, CDR1 is DFQATT and CDR2 is SNEGSKA (reference sequence). The CDR3 loop is CSAAGGLLNTEAFF. CDR3 nucleotides: TGCAGTGCTGCTGGGGGCTTATTGAACACTGAAGCTTTCTTT.

This clone is classed as medium-sized. The chain carries TRBV6-1 and TRBJ1-1, with D perhaps matching TRBD1 (6 bases). The CDR3 totals 15 residues. Germline lookup yields CDR1 MNHNS and CDR2 SASEGT. Between the trimmed V and J ends, which lost 7 bases and 1 base, there was a span of 16 bases. The CDR3 sequence is CASITNREWNTEAFF. DNA for the CDR3: TGTGCCAGCATTACCAACAGGGAGTGGAACACTGAAGCTTTCTTT.

This chain uses TRBV7-3 with TRBJ2-2, with D perhaps matching TRBD1 (5 bases). The CDR3 spans 13 residues. The V gene's germline CDR1 is SGHTA and CDR2 FQGTGA. Trimming stripped 5 bases from V and 4 bases from J, with 8 bases between. CDR3 DNA sequence: TGTGCCAGCAGCGGACATATCACCGGGGAGCTGTTTTTT. It yields the protein CASSGHITGELFF. The full variable domain, with the rest looked up from reference TRBV7-3 and TRBJ2-2, is GAGVSQTPSNKVTEKGKYVELRCDPISGHTALYWYRQSLGQGPEFLIYFQGTGAADDSGLPNDRFFAVRPEGSVSTLKIQRTERGDSAVYLCASSGHITGELFFGEGSRLTVL.

This clone is termed medium-sized. The chain recombines TRBV6-2 or TRBV6-3 with TRBJ1-1; D is unclear. Germline-derived CDR1 and CDR2 are MNHEY and SVGEGT. This CDR3 has 11 amino acids. Trimming left V 7 bases short and J 3 bases short, with 6 bases between. In nucleotides, the CDR3 is TGTGCCAGCACCCACCACACTGAAGCTTTCTTT. Translation: CASTHHTEAFF.

Only a few counts were recorded for this clone. The gene calls are TRBV5-1 and TRBJ2-1; possible D gene TRBD1, 5 bases. The CDR3 totals 17 residues. Trimming stripped 1 base from V and 1 base from J, with 15 bases between. Germline lookup yields CDR1 SGHRS and CDR2 YFSETQ. Written as DNA, the CDR3 is TGCGCCAGCAGCTTGTCCCATCAGGGTGCTTCCTACAATGAGCAGTTCTTC. It codes for CASSLSHQGASYNEQFF.

This clone has at least ten counts. The rearrangement uses TRBV2 and TRBJ2-1; a weak D match, TRBD2 (6 bases). The CDR3 spans 11 residues. V was pared by 6 bases and J by 8 bases, with 8 bases between. Germline lookup yields CDR1 SNHLY and CDR2 FYNNEI. This chain's CDR3 is CASSQRDEQFF. The CDR3 coding sequence is TGTGCCAGCAGCCAGCGGGATGAGCAGTTCTTC.

This clone has a count of ten or more. The chain recombines TRBV7-9 with TRBJ1-4, with unresolved D. This CDR3 spans 14 amino acids. V shed 3 bases and J shed 8 bases, with 13 bases lying between them. Germline V gives CDR1 SEHNR, CDR2 FQNEAQ (reference sequence). The CDR3 loop is CASSFREGEEKLFF. In DNA form, the CDR3 reads TGTGCCAGCAGCTTTCGGGAGGGCGAGGAAAAACTGTTTTTT.

Many counts were recorded for this clone. The chain employs TRBV19 and TRBJ1-2; D perhaps matches TRBD1 (5 bases). This CDR3 contains 14 residues. V was pared by 1 base and J by 8 bases, with 14 bases between. Germline CDR1 is LNHDA and CDR2 is SQIVND (reference sequence). The CDR3 reads CASSIATAEGGYTF. For the CDR3, the DNA is TGTGCCAGTAGTATAGCGACAGCGGAAGGGGGCTACACCTTC.

V is TRBV5-1 and J is TRBJ1-2; 7 bases agree with TRBD1. CDR3 length: 13 residues. The junction had 7 bases not matched to a gene; V was cut back by 4 bases and J by 7 bases. Per germline, CDR1 SGHRS and CDR2 YFSETQ. As DNA, the CDR3 is TGCGCCAGCAGCCCGACAGGGATCGGTGGCTACACCTTC. Its translation: CASSPTGIGGYTF. Full variable domain (outside the CDR3, taken from reference TRBV5-1 and TRBJ1-2): KAGVTQTPRYLIKTRGQQVTLSCSPISGHRSVSWYQQTPGQGLQFLFEYFSETQRNKGNFPGRFSGRQFSNSRSEMNVSTLELGDSALYLCASSPTGIGGYTFGSGTRLTVV.

This clone was counted a single time. This chain uses TRBV10-2 with TRBJ2-7; D possibly corresponds to TRBD2 (5 bases). Looked up from germline, CDR1 is WSHSY and CDR2 is SAAADI. CDR3 length equals 12 residues. Trimming took off 7 bases at V and 5 bases at J, with 12 bases between the two ends. CDR3 region: CASIGVANEQYF. CDR3 in DNA: TGCGCCAGCATCGGGGTCGCGAACGAGCAGTACTTC.

There are many counts of this clone. J is TRBJ2-3 and V is TRBV6-6, with TRBD1 matching 7 bases. The CDR3 has 16 residues. Germline lookup yields CDR1 MNHNY and CDR2 SVGAGI (reference sequence). J was trimmed by 1 base and V by 0 bases; bases with no gene match: 4. CDR3 sequence (DNA): TGTGCCAGCAGTTACTCGACAGGGCCTGGCACAGATACGCAGTATTTT. Protein: CASSYSTGPGTDTQYF.

As concerns this clone: Because it lacks the conserved phenylalanine or tryptophan at the end, this CDR3 is likely a read error. V gene TRBV7-3 combines with J gene TRBJ1-6; the D is unclear. The V gene lost 5 bases and the J gene lost 8 bases, with 13 bases spanning the gap. Germline CDR1 SGHTA, CDR2 FQGTGA. The CDR3 contains 14 residues. CDR3 DNA sequence: TGTGCCAGCAGCCTTCTAGGTGTAGATTCACCCCTCCACTCT. Its translation is CASSLLGVDSPLHS.

This clone was counted at least ten times. This chain connects TRBV18 to TRBJ2-2, with 14 bases that match TRBD2. The CDR3 totals 16 residues. Germline V gene lookup returns CDR1 KGHSH and CDR2 LQKENI. V gave up 5 bases and J gave up 4 bases; unmatched junction bases: 3. CDR3 in amino acids: CASSSGLAGATGELFF. DNA of the CDR3: TGTGCCAGCTCATCGGGACTAGCGGGGGCCACCGGGGAGCTGTTTTTT.

J is TRBJ2-7 and V is TRBV11-2; TRBD2 might be the D (5 bases). The CDR3 runs 16 residues. Trimming cost V 5 bases and J 5 bases, with 22 bases left between them. The germline gives CDR1 SGHAT, CDR2 FQNNGV. The CDR3 spells CASSLLNSRTDNEQYF. In DNA form, the CDR3 reads TGTGCCAGCAGCCTCTTAAATTCAAGGACTGACAACGAGCAGTACTTC.

This clone is judged medium-sized. This rearrangement joins TRBV6-5 to TRBJ1-1; a possible D gene is TRBD1 (5 bases). Trimming removed 2 bases at V and 2 bases at J, with 9 bases between. The CDR3 is made up of 14 amino acids. Germline V gene lookup returns CDR1 MNHEY and CDR2 SVGAGI. The CDR3, as DNA: TGTGCCAGCAGTTACGGAGACAGTAACACTGAAGCTTTCTTT. Amino acid sequence: CASSYGDSNTEAFF.

By its share, this clone is medium-sized. In the same sample, other DNA sequences code for this CDR3. The chain has TRBV6-4 and TRBJ2-3, with D perhaps being TRBD1 or TRBD2 (7 bases each). Germline V gene lookup returns CDR1 MRHNA and CDR2 SNTAGT. V dropped 0 bases and J dropped 0 bases, with 16 bases sitting between them. The CDR3 sequence is 18 residues long. The CDR3 region has the DNA TGTGCCAGCAGTGACTCGGCAGGGGGGGGCCCTAGCACAGATACGCAGTATTTT. Its translation is CASSDSAGGGPSTDTQYF.

V and J are TRBV13 and TRBJ2-1; tentative D call: TRBD2 (5 bases). CDR1 is PRHDT, CDR2 FYEKMQ, per germline (reference sequence). There are 14 residues in the CDR3. Trimming stripped 3 bases from V and 5 bases from J, with 11 bases between. In DNA form, the CDR3 reads TGTGCCAGCAGCTTTTCTATCGGGAACAATGAGCAGTTCTTC. It is translated as CASSFSIGNNEQFF.